These 20 T cell receptor beta chains came from one sample sequenced in a study of CD8 T cells in Susac syndrome. Reverse transcription of about 0.45 to 1 ug RNA was carried out with random hexamers. From the immunoSEQ multiplex PCR reads, TCRdb called clonotypes with MiXCR, one entry per CDR3 protein. The sample yields about 50,000 distinct CDR3 sequences, 93% seen once. Sequencing used CD8+ T cells from PBMCs. These receptors were taken from a human donor with multiple sclerosis.

J is TRBJ2-7 and V is TRBV27; the D is unclear. Germline CDR1 MNHEY, CDR2 SMNVEV (reference sequence). V shed 0 bases and J shed 2 bases, with 5 bases lying between them. The CDR3 has 13 residues. CDR3 residues: CASSLSRAYEQYF. The CDR3 DNA is TGTGCCAGCAGTTTATCGAGAGCCTACGAGCAGTACTTC.

The rearrangement links TRBV12-3 or TRBV12-4 to TRBJ1-5; the D is unclear. The length of the CDR3 is 15 residues. V lost 0 bases and J 4 bases, leaving 10 bases between the germline ends. The CDR3 is CASSLARGQNQPQHF. The CDR3 DNA reads as TGTGCCAGCAGTTTAGCGCGAGGCCAAAATCAGCCCCAGCATTTT.

This chain links TRBV4-1 with TRBJ1-5; D is ambiguous. Trimming took off 2 bases at V and 0 bases at J, with 8 bases between the two ends. Germline V CDR1 and CDR2: MGHRA, YSYEKL. This CDR3 is 15 amino acids long. The CDR3 DNA reads as TGCGCCAGCAGCCAAATAGACCATAGCAATCAGCCCCAGCATTTT. It encodes CASSQIDHSNQPQHF.

This CDR3 is CASSLAVGVRHYEQYF. CDR3 in DNA: TGTGCCAGCAGCTTAGCGGTGGGGGTCAGGCACTACGAGCAGTACTTC. The rearrangement joins TRBV7-9 to TRBJ2-7; perhaps D is TRBD1 or TRBD2 (5 bases each). The germline V gene encodes CDR1 SEHNR and CDR2 FQNEAQ (reference sequence). V dropped 0 bases and J dropped 3 bases, with 15 bases sitting between them. The CDR3 totals 16 residues.

The chain recombines TRBV7-9 with TRBJ2-3; TRBD2 matches at 9 bases. The CDR3 consists of 16 residues. From germline, CDR1 is SEHNR and CDR2 FQNEAQ (reference sequence). The V gene end was trimmed by 2 bases and the J gene end by 3 bases; junction bases not matched to a gene: 6. The DNA of the CDR3 is TGTGCCAGCAGCTTACCCCTAGCGGGGTCAACAGATACGCAGTATTTT. Encoded protein: CASSLPLAGSTDTQYF.

The chain has TRBV7-8 and TRBJ2-4, with D hard to call. CDR3 length equals 16 residues. V shed 5 bases and J shed 0 bases, with 14 bases lying between them. Germline CDR1 and CDR2: SGHVS and FQNEAQ. In DNA form, the CDR3 reads TGTGCCAGCAGCCGCCCAGAGAGACTAGCCAAAAACATTCAGTACTTC. Protein: CASSRPERLAKNIQYF.

This sequence joins TRBV4-1 and TRBJ2-7; D may be TRBD1 (7 bases). The germline CDR1 and CDR2 sequences are MGHRA and YSYEKL. The CDR3 loop spans 14 amino acids. The V and J ends lost 0 bases and 6 bases respectively, with 12 bases between them. The CDR3 sequence: CASSQDGQGGEQYF. The CDR3 DNA is TGCGCCAGCAGCCAAGACGGTCAGGGGGGCGAGCAGTACTTC.

The chain couples TRBV15 to TRBJ2-1; D is unresolved. V was cut by 4 bases and J by 6 bases, with 7 bases left in between. This CDR3 is 12 amino acids long. From germline, CDR1 is LNHNV and CDR2 YYDKDF (reference sequence). CDR3 residues: CATSILVNEQFF. CDR3 sequence (DNA): TGTGCCACCAGCATTCTCGTCAATGAGCAGTTCTTC.

The chain combines TRBV2 with TRBJ1-2; the D is unclear. This CDR3 region has 16 residues. Germline CDR1 reads SNHLY; CDR2 reads FYNNEI. Between the trimmed V and J ends, which lost 0 bases and 5 bases, there was a span of 16 bases. CDR3 coding DNA: TGTGCCAGCAGTGAAGCGCGTCCGAGATCCCTATATGGCTACACCTTC. This sequence encodes CASSEARPRSLYGYTF.

This sequence joins TRBV3-1 and TRBJ2-3; 12 bases line up with TRBD2. The CDR3 covers 17 residues. The V gene's germline CDR1 is LGHDT and CDR2 YNNKEL (reference sequence). V lost 8 bases, J lost 1 base, and 10 bases stayed unmatched. CDR3: CASGLAGSQMGTDTQYF. The CDR3, as DNA: TGTGCCAGCGGACTAGCGGGGTCTCAGATGGGCACAGATACGCAGTATTTT.

This sequence joins TRBV3-1 and TRBJ2-3; 12 bases are a match to TRBD1. V shed 6 bases, J shed 5 bases, and the junction held 9 bases outside the gene matches. CDR1 is LGHDT, CDR2 YNNKEL, per germline (reference sequence). There are 16 residues in the CDR3. CDR3: CASRTSGTGGRDTQYF. In nucleotides, the CDR3 is TGTGCCAGCAGGACCTCCGGGACAGGGGGCAGAGATACGCAGTATTTT.

This chain joins TRBV15 and TRBJ1-3; possibly TRBD1 for D (6 bases). V lost 0 bases and J 0 bases, leaving 15 bases between the germline ends. Germline loops: CDR1 LNHNV, CDR2 YYDKDF (reference sequence). This CDR3 comprises 18 residues. CDR3 sequence (DNA): TGTGCCACCAGCAGAGACGAAGATTCAGGGGACTCTGGAAACACCATATATTTT. Translating gives CATSRDEDSGDSGNTIYF.

The V call is TRBV3-1, the J call TRBJ1-3, with D perhaps TRBD1 (6 bases). CDR3 length: 15 amino acids. V was pared by 5 bases and J by 3 bases, with 14 bases between. Germline CDR1 and CDR2: LGHDT and YNNKEL (reference sequence). Here the CDR3 DNA reads TGTGCCAGCAGCACAACAGGGTCGGGTGGAAACACCATATATTTT. It is translated as CASSTTGSGGNTIYF.

The V gene is TRBV15, the J gene TRBJ1-2; D call uncertain. Trimming cost V 7 bases and J 1 base, with 16 bases left between them. CDR3 length equals 15 residues. In germline, CDR1 is LNHNV, CDR2 YYDKDF (reference sequence). The CDR3 DNA reads as TGTGCCACCATGGGCCTTATCGAGGGTAACTATGGCTACACCTTC. Translated: CATMGLIEGNYGYTF. Using reference TRBV15 and TRBJ1-2 for the parts outside the CDR3, the full variable domain is DAMVIQNPRYQVTQFGKPVTLSCSQTLNHNVMYWYQQKSSQAPKLLFHYYDKDFNNEADTPDNFQSRRPNTSFCFLDIRSPGLGDTAMYLCATMGLIEGNYGYTFGSGTRLTVV.

The genes are TRBV12-3 or TRBV12-4 and TRBJ2-7; 8 bases are shared with TRBD1. V gave up 6 bases and J gave up 2 bases; unmatched junction bases: 6. The CDR3 spans 14 residues. The CDR3 DNA reads TGTGCCAGCAGCCCATCGGGACAGGCCTACGAGCAGTACTTC. This encodes CASSPSGQAYEQYF.

This chain connects TRBV4-1 to TRBJ1-2, with 7 bases matching TRBD1. The CDR3 totals 15 residues. Germline CDR1 and CDR2: MGHRA and YSYEKL. Losses at the gene ends were 1 base for V and 0 bases for J; bases not matched to a gene: 2. The CDR3, as DNA: TGCGCCAGCAGCCAAGTGGGACAGCCTAACTATGGCTACACCTTC. Translating it yields CASSQVGQPNYGYTF.

The chain has TRBV11-3 and TRBJ2-1, with TRBD1 identical over 9 bases. The germline V gene encodes CDR1 SGHNT and CDR2 YENEEA. This CDR3 region has 16 residues. With V trimmed by 5 bases and J by 8 bases, 13 bases remained unmatched. The CDR3 loop is CASSPRDRDQPDEQFF. In nucleotides, the CDR3 is TGTGCCAGCAGCCCAAGGGACAGGGACCAGCCCGATGAGCAGTTCTTC.

The V call is TRBV7-8, the J call TRBJ1-4; a possible D gene is TRBD1 (5 bases). Trimming took 3 bases from V and 6 from J, leaving 11 bases between them. The CDR3 has 14 amino acids. Germline loops: CDR1 SGHVS, CDR2 FQNEAQ. CDR3 residues: CASSLGRADEKLFF. In nucleotides, the CDR3 is TGTGCCAGCAGCTTGGGCAGGGCGGATGAAAAACTGTTTTTT.

This chain links TRBV7-8 with TRBJ1-1; D gene uncertain. This CDR3 is built from 14 residues. Germline V gives CDR1 SGHVS, CDR2 FQNEAQ. V lost 0 bases to trimming and J lost 5 bases, with 10 bases between them. CDR3 in amino acids: CASSLATVATEAFF. CDR3 DNA sequence: TGTGCCAGCAGCTTAGCGACGGTAGCGACTGAAGCTTTCTTT.

The chain is built from TRBV25-1 and TRBJ1-2; D is ambiguous. V was cut by 6 bases and J by 3 bases, with 11 bases left in between. The CDR3 covers 13 residues. Germline CDR1 MGHDK, CDR2 SYGVNS. CDR3 amino acids: CASRNVDDYGYTF. The CDR3 bases are TGTGCCAGCAGAAACGTAGATGACTATGGCTACACCTTC.